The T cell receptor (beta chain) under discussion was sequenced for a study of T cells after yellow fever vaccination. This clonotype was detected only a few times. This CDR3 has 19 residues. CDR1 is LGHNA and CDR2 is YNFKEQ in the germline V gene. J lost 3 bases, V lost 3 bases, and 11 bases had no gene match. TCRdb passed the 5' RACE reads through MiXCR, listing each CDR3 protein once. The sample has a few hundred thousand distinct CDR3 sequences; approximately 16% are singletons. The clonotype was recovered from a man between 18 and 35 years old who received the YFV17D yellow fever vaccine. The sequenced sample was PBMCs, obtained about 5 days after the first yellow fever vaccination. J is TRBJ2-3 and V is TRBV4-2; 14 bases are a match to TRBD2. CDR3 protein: CASSHSPGLAGEGTDTQYF. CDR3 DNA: TGTGCCAGCAGCCACTCTCCGGGACTAGCGGGGGAAGGAACAGATACGCAGTATTTT.